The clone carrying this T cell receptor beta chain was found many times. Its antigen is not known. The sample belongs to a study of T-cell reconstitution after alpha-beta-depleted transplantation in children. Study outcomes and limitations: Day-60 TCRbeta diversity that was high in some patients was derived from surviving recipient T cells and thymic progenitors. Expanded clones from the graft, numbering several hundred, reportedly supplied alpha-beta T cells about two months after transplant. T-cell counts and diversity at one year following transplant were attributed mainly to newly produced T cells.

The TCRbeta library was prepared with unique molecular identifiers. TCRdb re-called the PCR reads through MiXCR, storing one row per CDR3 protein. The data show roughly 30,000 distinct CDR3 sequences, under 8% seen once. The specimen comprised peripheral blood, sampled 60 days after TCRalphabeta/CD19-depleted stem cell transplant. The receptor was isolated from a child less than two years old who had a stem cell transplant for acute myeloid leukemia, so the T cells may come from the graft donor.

The CDR3 loop is CASSLELDSYTF. CDR3 coding DNA: TGTGCCAGCAGCTTGGAGCTAGACAGCTACACCTTC. The gene calls are TRBV5-6 and TRBJ1-2, with unresolved D. Germline V gives CDR1 SGHDT, CDR2 YYEEEE. Trimming stripped 0 bases from V and 9 bases from J, with 9 bases between. The CDR3 extends over 12 amino acids.